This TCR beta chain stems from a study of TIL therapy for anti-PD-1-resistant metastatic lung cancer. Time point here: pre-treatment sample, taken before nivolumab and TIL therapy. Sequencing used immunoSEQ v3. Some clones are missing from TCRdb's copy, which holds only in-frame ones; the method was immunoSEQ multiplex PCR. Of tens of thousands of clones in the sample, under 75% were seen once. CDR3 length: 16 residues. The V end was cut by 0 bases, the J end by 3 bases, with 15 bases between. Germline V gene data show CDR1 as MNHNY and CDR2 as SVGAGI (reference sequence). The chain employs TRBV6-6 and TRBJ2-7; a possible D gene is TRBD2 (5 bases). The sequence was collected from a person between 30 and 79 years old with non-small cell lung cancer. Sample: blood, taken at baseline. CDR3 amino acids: CASSYSRAGGNYEQYF. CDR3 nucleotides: TGTGCCAGCAGTTACTCGAGGGCAGGAGGAAACTACGAGCAGTACTTC.